The sequence of this TCR beta chain was determined in a study of T-cell reconstitution after alpha-beta-depleted transplantation in children. Study conclusions and caveats: When one year had passed after transplant, most T-cell counts and diversity came from newly produced T cells. The study traced high day-60 TCRbeta diversity in some patients to surviving recipient T cells and thymic progenitors. There were reportedly several hundred expanded graft clones from which alpha-beta T cells came about two months after transplant.

Unique molecular identifiers were built into the TCRbeta library. TCRdb re-called the PCR reads through MiXCR, storing one row per CDR3 protein. The table includes some 350,000 distinct CDR3 sequences, 16% detected once. Trimming cost V 5 bases and J 3 bases; bases outside gene matches: 8. The CDR3 consists of 17 residues. Concerning this clonotype: The antigen is undetermined.

This chain links TRBV12-3 or TRBV12-4 with TRBJ2-5, with 14 nucleotides matching TRBD2. The material sequenced was PBMCs, mostly from graft donor cells, taken 360 days after TCRalphabeta/CD19-depleted stem cell transplant. The receptor was isolated from a male patient aged 2-9 years who had a stem cell transplant for acute lymphoblastic leukemia, so the T cells may come from the graft donor. The CDR3 bases are TGTGCCAGCAGTCCTTCCCCGGGACTAGCGGGAGAAGAGACCCAGTACTTC. Its translation: CASSPSPGLAGEETQYF.